The sequence of this T cell receptor beta chain was determined in a study of T cell repertoires in aging, cancer and after chemotherapy. Study-level background: Donor ages fell into six groups from 30 or younger up to 70 or older. Study-wide results and limits: Healthy donors lost TCR diversity with age mainly through richness, cancer patients through richness and evenness.

The template was genomic DNA from peripheral blood, not RNA. Rearranged V-D-J TRB sequences were amplified with a mixed TRB-A/B primer pool. TCRdb analysed the multiplex PCR reads with MiXCR anew, one entry per CDR3 protein. The sample records under 7,500 distinct CDR3 sequences, 40% being singletons. Trimming removed 0 bases at V and 4 bases at J, with 12 bases between. The CDR3 is 15 residues long. CDR1 and CDR2 (germline): LNHNV, YYDKDF (reference sequence). This clonotype was found a few times. Antigen specificity is unknown. The specimen was blood. The J gene is TRBJ1-1, the V gene TRBV15; D is unresolved. This clonotype originated in a human donor in good health. The CDR3 is CATSRDRSPGTEAFF. The CDR3 DNA sequence: TGTGCCACCAGCAGAGATCGTAGTCCAGGCACTGAAGCTTTCTTT. Full variable domain (missing parts from reference TRBV15 and TRBJ1-1): DAMVIQNPRYQVTQFGKPVTLSCSQTLNHNVMYWYQQKSSQAPKLLFHYYDKDFNNEADTPDNFQSRRPNTSFCFLDIRSPGLGDTAMYLCATSRDRSPGTEAFFGQGTRLTVV.